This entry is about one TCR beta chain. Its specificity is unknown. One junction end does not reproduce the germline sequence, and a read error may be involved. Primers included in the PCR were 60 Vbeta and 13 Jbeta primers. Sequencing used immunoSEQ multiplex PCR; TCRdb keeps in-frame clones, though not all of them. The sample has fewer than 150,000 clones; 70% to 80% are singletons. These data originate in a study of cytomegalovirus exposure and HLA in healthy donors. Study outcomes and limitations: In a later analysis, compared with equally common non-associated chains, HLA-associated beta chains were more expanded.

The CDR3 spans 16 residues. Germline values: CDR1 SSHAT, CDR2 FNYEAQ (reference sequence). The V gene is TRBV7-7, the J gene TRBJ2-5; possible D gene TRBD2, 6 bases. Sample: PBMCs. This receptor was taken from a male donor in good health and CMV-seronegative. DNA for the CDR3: TGTGCTAGCAGCTTAGTTCCGGGACTCCCCCAAGAGACCCAGTACTTC. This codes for CASSLVPGLPQETQYF.